Below, 12 T cell receptor beta chains from the same sample are listed, as sequenced in a study of blood T cell repertoires in COVID-19. This table comes from immunoSEQ multiplex PCR, and its TCRdb copy is limited to in-frame clones, with some not included. The data contain approximately 160,000 clones, 80% of them singletons. The sample was PBMCs or T cells enriched from blood (not recorded which). These receptors were taken from a man aged 35 to 55 who had recovered from COVID-19.

The chain links TRBV5-1 to TRBJ2-5; D gene uncertain. The CDR3 sequence is 17 residues long. Per the germline V gene, CDR1 is SGHRS and CDR2 is YFSETQ. V was trimmed by 4 bases and J by 4 bases, leaving 23 bases between them. This CDR3 reads CASSRDKGRSTLETQYF. As DNA, the CDR3 is TGCGCCAGCAGCCGCGATAAAGGCAGGTCCACTTTAGAGACCCAGTACTTC.

In this sample, this clone turned up once. This chain connects TRBV15 to TRBJ2-2; 7 nucleotides align to TRBD1. In germline, CDR1 is LNHNV, CDR2 YYDKDF (reference sequence). The CDR3 has 16 residues. With 1 base clipped from V and 2 bases from J, the junction kept 4 bases outside the gene matches. For the CDR3, the DNA is TGTGCCACCAGCAGAGCCCGACAGGGTAACACCGGGGAGCTGTTTTTT. It codes for CATSRARQGNTGELFF.

Worth noting for this clone: The same CDR3 is also encoded by other DNA sequences in this sample. The chain carries TRBV7-3 and TRBJ2-1; D gene unclear. Looked up from germline, CDR1 is SGHTA and CDR2 is FQGTGA. The CDR3 loop spans 13 amino acids. Trimming took 4 bases from V and 0 from J, leaving 4 bases between them. The CDR3 DNA is TGTGCCAGCAGCTCGAGCTCCTACAATGAGCAGTTCTTC. This gives the protein CASSSSSYNEQFF.

This clone was recorded only once. The V call is TRBV5-1, the J call TRBJ2-4; 11 bases fit TRBD2. This CDR3 is built from 18 residues. The germline V gene has CDR1 SGHRS and CDR2 YFSETQ. V trimming: 5 bases; J trimming: 0 bases; junction bases outside the gene matches: 10. CDR3 bases: TGCGCCAGCAGACCGGGACTAGCGGATTCACTAGCCAAAAACATTCAGTACTTC. Translation: CASRPGLADSLAKNIQYF.

This clone was counted only a few times. The chain combines TRBV6-4 with TRBJ1-6, with D uncertain. This CDR3 spans 13 amino acids. Germline V gene sequence: CDR1 MRHNA, CDR2 SNTAGT. Trimming took off 3 bases at V and 5 bases at J, with 5 bases between the two ends. This CDR3 reads CASSEGDNSPLHF. The CDR3 region has the DNA TGTGCCAGCAGTGAAGGAGATAATTCACCCCTCCACTTT.

The rearrangement links TRBV5-1 to TRBJ1-4; 7 nucleotides match TRBD1. Germline V gene lookup returns CDR1 SGHRS and CDR2 YFSETQ. This CDR3 comprises 15 residues. Unmatched junction bases numbered 9, after V lost 3 bases and J lost 7 bases. In DNA form, the CDR3 reads TGCGCCAGCAGCTCGCGCAGGGGGGCAGCTGAAAAACTGTTTTTT. Encoded protein: CASSSRRGAAEKLFF.

The chain combines TRBV29-1 with TRBJ2-1, with a weak D call TRBD2 (7 bases). Germline CDR1 reads SQVTM; CDR2 reads ANQGSEA. This CDR3 has 12 residues. Trimming pared 7 bases from V and 8 bases from J, leaving 15 bases between. The CDR3 DNA reads TGCAGCGGGGAGGGAGGGGGGTATGAGCAGTTCTTC. Protein sequence: CSGEGGGYEQFF.

V gene TRBV7-2 combines with J gene TRBJ1-2, with no clear D. The V end was cut by 3 bases, the J end by 6 bases, with 20 bases between. The CDR3 length is 16 residues. Germline V gene data show CDR1 as SGHTA and CDR2 as FQGNSA. The CDR3 loop reads CASSFSPSRLGNGYTF. The CDR3 nucleotides read TGTGCCAGCAGCTTCAGCCCCTCAAGGCTCGGGAATGGCTACACCTTC.

This clone was observed a single time. V gene TRBV10-1 combines with J gene TRBJ2-6, with TRBD1 matching over 8 bases. The length of the CDR3 is 15 residues. After removal of 8 bases from V and 2 bases from J, the junction contained 5 bases not matched to a gene. Per germline, CDR1 WNHNN and CDR2 SYGVQD (reference sequence). In DNA form, the CDR3 reads TGCGCCAGCCAAGGACAGGGTACTGGGGCCAACGTCCTGACTTTC. Translating it yields CASQGQGTGANVLTF.

The gene calls are TRBV5-6 and TRBJ2-6; 9 nucleotides match TRBD1. This CDR3 comprises 19 residues. Trimming cost V 3 bases and J 3 bases; bases outside gene matches: 13. CDR1 and CDR2 (germline): SGHDT, YYEEEE. In DNA, the CDR3 is TGTGCCAGCAGCTGGCCGGGACAGGGTCTTTGGAATGGGGCCAACGTCCTGACTTTC. This encodes CASSWPGQGLWNGANVLTF.

The chain has TRBV5-4 and TRBJ2-3; TRBD2 matches at 10 bases. The ends lost 2 bases at V and 2 bases at J; junction bases unmatched: 2. Germline-derived CDR1 and CDR2 are SGHNT and YYREEE (reference sequence). This CDR3 has 15 residues. As DNA, the CDR3 is TGTGCCAGCAGCTTCACTAGCGGGGACACAGATACGCAGTATTTT. Protein: CASSFTSGDTDTQYF.

The CDR3 sequence is CASSTTTTYNEQFF. The CDR3 DNA reads as TGTGCCAGCTCCACGACTACAACCTACAATGAGCAGTTCTTC. V and J are TRBV18 and TRBJ2-1; D may be TRBD2 (5 bases). The CDR3 is made up of 14 amino acids. CDR1 is KGHSH and CDR2 is LQKENI in the germline V gene. V lost 6 bases to trimming and J lost 2 bases, with 11 bases between them.